This T cell receptor beta chain was recorded in a study of cytomegalovirus exposure and HLA in healthy donors listed by TCRdb under 2017. In terms of the full investigation: In an earlier analysis of around 540 of the donors, about 270 Gb of sequence data and some 100 million unique TCR beta sequences from approximately 180 million T cells were reported. About 300 gigabases of sequencing data and around 85 million unique TCR sequences made up an early release that covered fewer than 650 HLA-typed donors. Among the roughly 370 genotyped donors, around 81% belonged to the genetic ancestry cluster associated with self-reported Caucasian donors. The study aimed to test whether cataloging public T cell receptors could reveal signatures of past pathogen exposure. The T cell repertoires of several hundred subjects were profiled by immunosequencing and related to cytomegalovirus serostatus. In addition to the first cohort of about 650 subjects, a separate validation cohort of 120 different subjects was used. High-throughput TCR immunosequencing, statistical association of individual TCRs with disease status, and machine learning were combined to predict cytomegalovirus infection status. To study patterns of TCR occurrence, a later analysis re-analyzed previously published TCR beta repertoires from 700 or so donors and added high-resolution HLA genotyping. Rather than using new phenotypic data, the later analysis identified candidate immune exposures from TCR beta sequences and from how often those sequences occurred across donors. To decide whether each TCR beta V gene segment behaved as functional or pseudogenic, an earlier analysis of approximately 620 of the donors relied on high-throughput TCR beta sequencing. Donor age, sex, ethnicity and CMV serostatus were compiled alongside the repertoire data. Genome-wide SNP genotypes for about three fifths of the roughly 670 donors were used in a later genetic analysis, which treated that subset as a discovery cohort. Every discovery cohort repertoire had been produced on one sequencing platform. Class I and class II HLA loci were covered by the typing at four-digit resolution. The number of donors typed differed by locus, with about 629-630 for A, B, C, DRB1 and DQB1, around 500 for DQA1, 600 to 610 for DPA1, and under 490 for DPB1. About 5 DR-DQ haplotypes were handled as single units for association and clustering, since linkage in the cohort was strong. On average, roughly 250,000 unique TCR beta nucleotide sequences were sequenced per donor among roughly 430 genotyped donors of the cohort, with 15% to 20% of those sequences being non-productive.

The cohort consisted of approximately 690 healthy bone marrow donors. At the time of sampling, every cohort member was nominally healthy, though immune exposures that went unrecorded were likely present. The donor tested CMV seronegative, placing the donor among the 350 or so seronegative members of the cohort. A peripheral blood sample was provided by each donor, and peripheral blood mononuclear cells were used for TCR beta sequencing. The Qiagen DNeasy Blood Extraction Kit was used to extract genomic DNA from the blood cell samples. Libraries were built with the immunoSEQ multiplex PCR assay. For the multiplex PCR, a mixture combining 60 forward primers for TCR Vbeta segments and 13 reverse primers for TCR Jbeta segments was used. The CDR3 region of rearranged TCR beta genes was amplified from genomic DNA by a multiplex PCR assay. Amplified TCR beta libraries were sequenced as 87-base-pair reads on the Illumina HiSeq System. Under the source paper's analysis protocol: A later analysis counted about 80 million unique TCR beta chains across the 666 repertoires, and some 11 million of these chains were shared by at least two donors. To remove PCR and sequencing errors, raw reads were error-corrected and collapsed into unique sequences using a nearest-neighbor algorithm that merged closely related sequences. To assign V, D and J gene segments, CDR3 sequences were aligned to IMGT reference sequences. For a sequence to be retained, a match of at least six nucleotides was required to both a V gene segment and a J gene segment. A rearrangement was called productive if the CDR3 had no stop codons and remained in frame with V and J, and every other rearrangement was called non-productive. CDR3 was defined according to IMGT convention as the region running from the second conserved V-encoded cysteine to the conserved J-encoded phenylalanine. The earlier analysis of 587 of the donors excluded sequences that lacked an unambiguous match to a single V gene segment. In an earlier analysis of several hundred of the donors, V segments were called functional above 56.7% productive rearrangements and were called segregating when the between-donor standard deviation exceeded 5%. A statistical classification framework was built to diagnose cytomegalovirus status from the catalog of TCR beta chain sequences. V and J gene assignment, in a later analysis, came from comparing TCR nucleotide sequences with IMGT/GENE-DB human TR gene sequences. In a later analysis, CDR3 sequences and most-parsimonious VDJ recombination scenarios were assigned using the TCRdist pipeline. In a later analysis, each TCR beta chain was defined by its CDR3 amino acid sequence together with its V-gene family, and reads without a unique V-gene family were excluded. In a later analysis, a few hundred highly shared, low-generation-probability nucleotide sequences were removed to address suspected cross-contamination and a sequencing artifact. For each public chain, a later analysis derived a clonal expansion index from normalized ranks of inferred template counts within each repertoire. In a later analysis, generation probabilities were computed with a VDJ recombination model fitted to out-of-frame rearrangements, and the resulting probabilities were checked against IGoR. Hypergeometric tests were used in a later analysis to score TCR-TCR, TCR-HLA and TCR-CMV co-occurrence, with a repertoire-size bias correction applied to the TCR pairs. In a later analysis, false discovery rates were estimated by permuting HLA or CMV assignments 20 times. In a later analysis, co-occurring TCRs were grouped with DBSCAN, and TCRdist sequence similarity was added when clustering was performed within HLA-allele-positive subsets. Repertoires with fewer than 30,000 or more than 120,000 public chains, plus five repertoires with anomalous nucleotide sharing, were excluded from co-occurrence clustering. Not all clones reach the TCRdb copy of this immuneACCESS table, which keeps in-frame sequences only. Checked studies attribute under half of the gap to unresolved V genes and leave the rest unexplained. V and J calls and clone size are those listed in that table; D and trimming were worked out from the DNA. This sample's records show more than 65,000 clones. Jointly, the top ten make up 2.5% to 3% of the sample.

The study at large found these results: V-gene and J-gene trimming of TCR beta chains was associated with a missense DCLRE1C variant in a later genetic analysis, and the association was replicated in an independent cohort. Most CMV-associated TCR beta chains appeared to be HLA-restricted in a later analysis, and the HLA associations seemed to be driven largely by CMV exposure. A later analysis found that HLA-associated TCR beta chains were more clonally expanded and had lower generation probabilities than equally common non-associated chains. The study listed approximately 150 TCR beta chains as associated with cytomegalovirus. Specific HLA alleles were associated with 16,951 TCR beta sequences at a false discovery rate of 0.05 in a later analysis. According to a later analysis, parvovirus B19, influenza, CMV and Epstein-Barr virus appeared linked to several top co-occurrence clusters. The sequencing pipeline was judged likely to have produced a cluster of highly shared sequence variants as a technical artifact. Because some donors lacked HLA typing at each locus, the association tests relied only on the typed subset. Immune exposure information for the cohort was limited to CMV serostatus. In an earlier analysis of over 550 of the donors, most TCR beta V segments were observed in productive rearrangements about 87% or about 30% of the time, broadly matching IMGT annotations. A further reported finding was that TCR beta sequences accurately predicted the HLA-A and HLA-B alleles for most subjects in the first cohort. Most TCR sequences were seen in very few donors, while some public TCRs were found in many individuals. The presence/absence analyses assumed that sequencing depth was roughly uniform across donors, and that assumption may not be true. In both the original and validation cohorts, the classifier was reported to diagnose cytomegalovirus status with high specificity and sensitivity. When HLA alleles, especially DR and DQ, strongly co-occurred, TCR associations were difficult to assign to individual alleles. Linkage disequilibrium might explain the correlated functional status among segregating V segments, but an unknown experimental factor could not be excluded. In a later analysis, TCR association rates were found to vary across HLA loci, with the most associated TCRs seen for DRB1 alleles and the fewest for HLA-C alleles. Because counts were too low, some 16 rarely observed V segments, including chromosome 9 orphons, were excluded from the earlier analysis of around 640 of the donors. In vitro tests confirmed that a few of the cytomegalovirus-associated TCR beta chains recognize cytomegalovirus antigens. According to the authors, the approach could potentially be generalized to other disease states and immunological phenotypes. The cohort was sequenced for TCR beta chains only, and without alpha or paired-chain data the features that could be detected were limited. A later genetic analysis reported fewer N-insertions in productive TCRs among donors in an Asian-associated ancestry cluster than the roughly 670-donor mean.

For this clone: It lacks a known antigen.

What was sequenced was PBMCs. The source is a man aged 40-49 years in good health and CMV-seronegative.

CDR3 region: CASSGSITGSRGYTF. The DNA sequence follows: TGTGCCAGCAGCGGGTCTATTACAGGGTCCAGGGGCTACACCTTC. The chain was built from TRBV9 and TRBJ1-2; the D segment could be TRBD1, given 6 matching bases. The CDR3 holds 15 amino acids from the cysteine to the phenylalanine. Here the CDR3 DNA is all that survives: 45 bases in frame from base 1. V loses 3 bases of germline sequence and J loses 8 bases, and the interval between the two ends is 20 bases. From the germline V gene, CDR1 is SGDLS and CDR2 is YYNGEE.